The 6 T cell receptor beta chains below come from one sample, sequenced in a study of CD8+ T cells in alopecia areata. The treatment was: oral pan-JAK inhibitor, 5-10 mg twice daily. Once RNA had been extracted, it was reverse transcribed into cDNA to act as the sequencing template. Method: immunoSEQ multiplex PCR; TCRdb's copy keeps in-frame clones and lacks some. The top ten hold approximately 3.5% of the sample, which has some 200,000 clones, around 56% seen once. Sequences were derived from CD4+ T cells sorted from blood, sampled at week 4, from a patient treated with tofacitinib. The receptors originated from a human donor with alopecia areata.

The chain's CDR3 is CSAGQVLSHTQYF. The CDR3 DNA is TGCAGCGCTGGTCAGGTCCTCTCGCATACGCAGTATTTT. The chain employs TRBV29-1 and TRBJ2-3; no clear D gene. The germline V gene encodes CDR1 SQVTM and CDR2 ANQGSEA. The CDR3 has 13 residues. The ends were cut back, 7 bases at V and 7 bases at J, with 18 bases in the middle.

Of note for this clone: Other DNA sequences of this sample code for an identical CDR3. This chain links TRBV4-1 with TRBJ2-6; perhaps TRBD1 as D (5 bases). This CDR3 is 14 amino acids long. Germline CDR1 MGHRA, CDR2 YSYEKL. Trimming pared 4 bases from V and 1 base from J, leaving 5 bases between. This chain's CDR3 is CASSPGSGANVLTF. DNA of the CDR3: TGCGCCAGCAGCCCAGGGTCTGGGGCCAACGTCCTGACTTTC.

V gene TRBV2 combines with J gene TRBJ1-1; D is undetermined. V shed 4 bases and J shed 0 bases, with 6 bases lying between them. The CDR3 has 13 amino acids. The V gene's germline CDR1 is SNHLY and CDR2 FYNNEI. CDR3 region: CASSVGMNTEAFF. The CDR3 nucleotides read TGTGCCAGCAGTGTGGGGATGAACACTGAAGCTTTCTTT.

This clone was observed a few times. V usage is TRBV6-5 and J usage is TRBJ1-6; 7 bases align to TRBD1. The germline V gene has CDR1 MNHEY and CDR2 SVGAGI. The V and J ends lost 6 bases and 5 bases, in that order; junction bases with no gene match: 4. The CDR3 runs 14 residues. The CDR3 nucleotides are TGTGCCAGCAGGAGGGACAGAAATAATTCACCCCTCCACTTT. Translating it yields CASRRDRNNSPLHF.

This clone was picked up a small number of times. The chain couples TRBV5-4 to TRBJ2-2, with D possibly being TRBD1 (6 bases). The CDR3 contains 15 residues. The germline V gene has CDR1 SGHNT and CDR2 YYREEE (reference sequence). Trimming cost V 4 bases and J 3 bases, with 13 bases left between them. The CDR3, as DNA: TGTGCCAGCAGCCCCGGTGCAGGGGACACCGGGGAGCTGTTTTTT. This encodes CASSPGAGDTGELFF.

This clone was seen a few times. V gene TRBV29-1 combines with J gene TRBJ2-5, with 15 bases fitting TRBD2. Germline V gives CDR1 SQVTM, CDR2 ANQGSEA. V dropped 5 bases and J dropped 2; count of bases not matched to a gene: 12. This CDR3 has 18 residues. The CDR3 reads CSVLNPGTSGGLQETQYF. Here the CDR3 DNA reads TGCAGCGTTCTAAACCCCGGGACTAGCGGGGGGCTACAAGAGACCCAGTACTTC.